This T cell receptor beta chain emerged from a study of shared clonotypes between healthy human individuals. It was into CD45RA+ naive and CD45RA-negative memory subsets that the CD4+ cells were split. Between the trimmed V and J ends, which lost 0 bases and 3 bases, there was a span of 12 bases. Germline V gene data show CDR1 as MGHDK and CDR2 as SYGVNS. This CDR3 spans 16 amino acids. Genomic DNA belonging to each subset was distributed in equal measure over several immunoSEQ plates. Original analysis: Owing to the provision of junction-only sequences devoid of quality scores by immunoSEQ, filtering differed. Sequencing was performed with immunoSEQ multiplex PCR; in TCRdb, only in-frame clones are kept and a portion is missing. Clone size and V and J calls were adopted from that table, with D and trimming inferred from the DNA. Here the sample spans fewer than 2.5 million clones, 93% being singletons.

The sequenced sample was naive CD4+ T cells from PBMCs. As to subset: CD45RA+ positively selected. The J gene is TRBJ2-1, the V gene TRBV25-1, with D possibly TRBD2 on 5 matching bases. The receptor was isolated from a man younger than 35 in good health. Some clones in this sample may be carry-over from other donors' samples. The CDR3 DNA reads as TGTGCCAGCAGTGAATATGGAGGAGCTATCTACAATGAGCAGTTCTTC. Translated, it gives CASSEYGGAIYNEQFF.